This T cell receptor (beta chain) was captured in a study of metastatic and nonmetastatic thyroid tumors (dated by TCRdb to the early 2020s). A note on the overall study: The researchers compared repertoires between peripheral blood samples and tumor or nodule tissue samples from patients with malignant or benign thyroid disease. Overall results and qualifications from the work: In both blood and tumor samples, malignant tumors were reported to have significantly higher TCR beta diversity than benign nodules.

Regarding this clone: Its recognized antigen is unknown. Base qualities are not at hand, and no much larger clone is one base apart.

Relative to germline, V is missing 6 bases and J is missing 7 bases, with 15 bases of the junction outside any gene match. CDR1 and CDR2 (LNHDA, SQIVND) derive from the germline V gene (reference sequence). Including the terminal cysteine and phenylalanine, the CDR3 comprises 17 residues. The kept DNA is CDR3 alone, 51 bases in frame from the first base. None of the patients had been given any treatment before thyroid surgery. Using T-cell receptor beta sequencing, the study looked back at clinical samples from patients collected from about 2011 to 2018. The library was produced with PCR. Sequencing took place on an Illumina HiSeq 4000. High-throughput sequencing was used to profile the TCR beta-chain CDR3 region of every patient. Concerning the study's data processing: The researchers built a classifier to tell apart papillary thyroid cancer patients with distant metastasis, based on CDR3 differences among clinicopathological groups. To measure repertoire diversity the researchers used the Shannon index, while the Morisita-Horn index served to gauge how similar the tumor and blood repertoires were. Using fastp trimming at Q25 and MiXCR clonotype assembly, TCRdb reanalyzed the public sequencing data and kept in-frame beta chains. The V and J calls come from TCRdb's annotation, not from the publication. Present in this sample are around 50,000 clones, 25% to 30% of which were seen just once. The ten largest make up less than 20% of the sample.

The sequence was collected from a female donor with papillary thyroid cancer or a benign thyroid nodule (not recorded which). Some clones in this sample may be carry-over from other donors' samples. The chain is made from TRBV19 and TRBJ1-6, with 7 middle bases fitting TRBD1. Input material: blood. The CDR3 protein is CASRKGNTGDRNSPLHF. The DNA sequence follows: TGTGCCAGTAGAAAGGGAAATACAGGGGATAGGAATTCACCCCTCCACTTT. With all but the CDR3 taken from the reference TRBV19 and TRBJ1-6 genes, the full variable domain is: DGGITQSPKYLFRKEGQNVTLSCEQNLNHDAMYWYRQDPGQGLRLIYYSQIVNDFQKGDIAEGYSVSREKKESFPLTVTSAQKNPTAFYLCASRKGNTGDRNSPLHFGNGTRLTVT.